These 2 T cell receptor beta chains came from one sample sequenced in a study of blood T cell repertoires in COVID-19 (dated by TCRdb to between 2020 and 2021). Libraries were constructed by the immunoSEQ multiplex PCR assay. TCRdb retrieved this table from immuneACCESS and kept in-frame rearrangements only. Not all clones are present; in checked studies, unresolved V genes account for under half, and no reason is known for the remainder. The sample table records 100,000 or so clones; around 84% of these occur just once. Roughly 1.9% of the sample goes to the ten largest clones. The sequencing input was peripheral blood. Source of these receptors: a man aged 70-80 years with active or convalescent COVID-19.

This clone has just one count. V usage is TRBV5-1 and J usage is TRBJ1-2, with D maybe TRBD1 (6 bases). Trimming pared 2 bases from V and 2 bases from J, leaving 10 bases between. Per germline, CDR1 SGHRS and CDR2 YFSETQ. The CDR3 has 14 amino acids. CDR3 sequence: CASSLATGNYGYTF. CDR3 nucleotides: TGCGCCAGCAGCTTAGCCACAGGGAACTATGGCTACACCTTC.

This rearrangement joins TRBV6-5 to TRBJ2-5, with TRBD2 matching over 7 bases. J lost 5 bases, V lost 8 bases, and 8 bases had no gene match. The CDR3 runs to 13 residues. The germline CDR1 and CDR2 sequences are MNHEY and SVGAGI. The CDR3 loop reads CASWRTRSETQYF. CDR3 DNA sequence: TGTGCCAGCTGGAGGACTAGATCTGAGACCCAGTACTTC.